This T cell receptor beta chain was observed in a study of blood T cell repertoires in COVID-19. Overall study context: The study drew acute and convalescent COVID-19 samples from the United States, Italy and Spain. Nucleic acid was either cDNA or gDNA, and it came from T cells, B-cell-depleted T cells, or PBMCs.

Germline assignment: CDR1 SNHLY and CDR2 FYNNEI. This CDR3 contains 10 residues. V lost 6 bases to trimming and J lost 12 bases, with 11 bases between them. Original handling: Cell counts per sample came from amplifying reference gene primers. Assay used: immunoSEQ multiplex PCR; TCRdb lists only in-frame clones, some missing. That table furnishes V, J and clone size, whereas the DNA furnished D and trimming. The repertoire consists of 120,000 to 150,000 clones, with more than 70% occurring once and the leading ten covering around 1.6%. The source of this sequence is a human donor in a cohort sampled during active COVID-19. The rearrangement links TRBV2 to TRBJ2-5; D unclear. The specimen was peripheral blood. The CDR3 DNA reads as TGTGCCAGCAGATGGCTCGCCGAGTACTTC. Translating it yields CASRWLAEYF. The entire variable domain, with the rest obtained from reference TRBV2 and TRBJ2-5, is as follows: EPEVTQTPSHQVTQMGQEVILRCVPISNHLYFYWYRQILGQKVEFLVSFYNNEISEKSEIFDDQFSVERPDGSNFTLKIRSTKLEDSAMYFCASRWLAEYFGPGTRLLVL.